The 19 T cell receptor delta chains below were found in one sample sequenced in a study of gamma delta lymphoproliferative disorders and STAT genes. TCRdb re-called the multiplex PCR reads with CATT. This table holds 1,500 to 2,000 delta-chain clones, 1.5% to 2% found once. Genomic DNA from isolated PBMCs served as the sequencing template. Sequenced sample: blood. The receptors come from a human donor in good health.

This clone was detected a few times. A far larger clone is a single base away, which makes a read error likely. The chain recombines TRDV1 with TRDJ3; 7 positions agree with TRDD3. CDR3 length equals 29 residues. Looked up from germline, CDR1 is TSWWSYY and CDR2 is QGS. Here the CDR3 reads CALGKLVYFLRPTGATRTRSSWDTRQMFF. CDR3 nucleotides: TGTGCTCTTGGGAAACTAGTTTATTTCCTTAGACCAACTGGGGCTACCCGAACCCGGAGCTCCTGGGACACCCGACAGATGTTTTTC.

A note on this clone: This probably arose from a read error, given a far larger clone one base away. CDR3 protein: CACDIELFTRSWDTRQMFF. In DNA, the CDR3 is TGTGCCTGTGACATCGAGTTATTCACTCGCTCCTGGGACACCCGACAGATGTTTTTC. The gene calls are TRDV2 and TRDJ3; D is unresolved. The length of the CDR3 is 19 residues. Trimming pared 2 bases from V and 0 bases from J, leaving 16 bases between. Germline V gene data show CDR1 as GEAIGNYY and CDR2 as EKD.

The table lists this clone with a few counts. A read error likely explains this, since a far larger clone differs by one base. The chain carries TRDV1 and TRDJ1, with 10 bases matching TRDD3. The CDR3 has 23 amino acids. After removal of 0 bases from V and 3 bases from J, the junction contained 25 bases not matched to a gene. Germline CDR1 reads TSWWSYY; CDR2 reads QGS. In nucleotides, the CDR3 is TGTGCTCTTGGGGAACTATTCGAGATCGCGTACTGGGGGATTAGAGGGTACGCCGATAAACTCATCTTT. As protein: CALGELFEIAYWGIRGYADKLIF.

In its sample, this clone was seen a few times. The amino acid sequence in TCRdb belongs to a much larger clone and departs from this DNA's translation at residue 16, likely a sequencing read error; the sequence shown is translated from the DNA. The V and J genes are TRDV2 and TRDJ1; TRDD3 aligns across 12 bases. This CDR3 is 19 amino acids long. Germline CDR1 GEAIGNYY, CDR2 EKD. The CDR3 sequence: CACDTVLGDTLRGSDNLIF. The CDR3 nucleotides are TGTGCCTGTGACACCGTTCTGGGGGATACGTTAAGAGGGTCGGATAATCTCATCTTT.

Remarks on this clone: TCRdb shows a much larger clone's protein in place of this DNA's translation, and the two differ at residue 4, likely through a read error; the protein shown is translated from the DNA. The chain is built from TRDV2 and TRDJ3; TRDD3 is a possible D gene (5 bases). CDR1 and CDR2 from the germline V gene are GEAIGNYY and EKD. Trimming took off 5 bases at V and 0 bases at J, with 19 bases between the two ends. There are 19 residues in the CDR3. CDR3: CACGLLVEGDSWDTRQMFF. In nucleotides, the CDR3 is TGTGCCTGTGGCTTGCTGGTCGAAGGGGACTCCTGGGACACCCGACAGATGTTTTTC.

As for this clone: A far larger clone is a single base away, which makes a read error likely. Other DNA sequences from this sample encode an identical CDR3 as well. This chain links TRDV2 with TRDJ1, with 13 bases identical to TRDD3. From germline, CDR1 is GEAIGNYY and CDR2 EKD. The CDR3 extends over 18 amino acids. The CDR3 DNA is TGTGCCTGTGACACAGTACTGGGGGATACGCGGATCACCGATAAACTTATCTTT. This sequence encodes CACDTVLGDTRITDKLIF.

A word on this clone: This sequence is one base from a far larger clone and is likely a read error. The same CDR3 also results from other DNA sequences found in this sample. The rearrangement links TRDV2 to TRDJ1; TRDD3 aligns across 10 bases. J gave up 2 bases and V 5 bases, and 19 bases lay outside the gene matches. The CDR3 runs 19 residues. The germline V gene encodes CDR1 GEAIGNYY and CDR2 EKD. This chain's CDR3 is CACAKLPTGGSPYTDKLIF. The CDR3 nucleotides read TGTGCCTGTGCCAAACTACCCACTGGGGGATCCCCCTATACCGATAAACTCATCTTT.

This clone was found many times. This sequence is one base from a far larger clone and is likely a read error. This specimen includes other DNA sequences encoding the same CDR3. J is TRDJ1 and V is TRDV2; D possibly corresponds to TRDD3 (6 bases). V dropped 0 bases and J dropped 0 bases, with 13 bases sitting between them. Germline V lookup: CDR1 GEAIGNYY, CDR2 EKD. This CDR3 comprises 16 residues. CDR3 in amino acids: CACDTAWGIYTDKLIF. The CDR3 coding sequence is TGTGCCTGTGACACCGCCTGGGGAATTTACACCGATAAACTCATCTTT.

The sample holds a few counts of this clone. TCRdb assigns this DNA the protein of a much larger clone, which departs from its translation at residue 3; this likely reflects a read error, and the protein shown comes from translating the DNA. The J gene is TRDJ1, the V gene TRDV2; D not resolved. The CDR3 extends over 15 amino acids. The germline V gene has CDR1 GEAIGNYY and CDR2 EKD. Here the CDR3 DNA reads TGTGCCCGTGACACCGTTACTCGCACCACCGATAAACTCATCTTT. It codes for CARDTVTRTTDKLIF.

This clone was counted only a few times. A read error is likely here: a far larger clone is one base away. Other DNA sequences within the sample encode an identical CDR3. V gene TRDV2 combines with J gene TRDJ1; 9 positions match TRDD3. The CDR3 is 16 amino acids. CDR1 and CDR2 from the germline V gene are GEAIGNYY and EKD. DNA of the CDR3: TGTGCCTGTGACACCGCCTGGGGGATTTACACCGATAAGCTCATCTTT. Translation: CACDTAWGIYTDKLIF.

A note on this clone: Only one base separates this from a far larger clonotype, so it likely reflects a read error. Other DNA sequences from this sample encode an identical CDR3 as well. The rearrangement joins TRDV1 to TRDJ1, with a tentative D call TRDD3 (10 bases). The CDR3 is 25 residues long. Germline CDR1 TSWWSYY, CDR2 QGS. The CDR3 protein is CALGPWDLSFLRVTGGLKYTDKLIF. In nucleotides, the CDR3 is TGTGCTCTTGGGCCTTGGGACCTATCCTTCCTACGGGTTACTGGGGGATTGAAGTACACCGATAAACTCATATTT.

This clone was seen a few times. A read error likely explains why the TCRdb protein, taken from a much larger clone, differs from this DNA's translation at residue 3; the protein shown is translated from the DNA. The chain uses TRDV2 and TRDJ1, with D tentatively TRDD3 (5 bases). Germline V lookup: CDR1 GEAIGNYY, CDR2 EKD. The CDR3 contains 16 residues. The CDR3 loop reads CAYDTLGGSITDKLIF. For the CDR3, the DNA is TGTGCCTATGACACCCTGGGTGGATCGATTACCGATAAACTCATCTTT.

Worth noting for this clone: Given a far larger clone just one base away, this is likely a sequencing read error. Other DNA sequences within the sample encode an identical CDR3. The chain recombines TRDV1 with TRDJ1; D gene unclear. Between the trimmed V and J ends, which lost 4 bases and 0 bases, there was a span of 33 bases. Germline CDR1 and CDR2: TSWWSYY and QGS. This CDR3 spans 22 amino acids. The CDR3 protein is CALGALPRSSPRVTVYTDKLIF. CDR3 sequence (DNA): TGTGCTCTTGGGGCACTGCCTCGTTCGTCTCCCCGGGTGACCGTGTACACCGATAAACTCATCTTT.

A word on this clone: The protein that TCRdb holds for this DNA derives from a much larger clone and differs from the translated DNA at residue 18, which likely indicates a read error; the protein shown here is translated from the DNA. CDR3 coding DNA: TGTGCCTGTGACACGGTTTCGGGATACGGGAGTAGGGTGTACACCGATAAACCCATCTTT. Protein sequence: CACDTVSGYGSRVYTDKPIF. The chain recombines TRDV2 with TRDJ1; 8 bases match TRDD3. The germline CDR1 and CDR2 sequences are GEAIGNYY and EKD. CDR3 length: 20 residues.

Only a few counts were recorded for this clone. A far larger clone lies a single base away; this is likely a read error. Different DNA sequences within this sample yield the same CDR3. CDR3 sequence (DNA): TGTGCCTGCGACACCGTTACTCGCACCACCGATAAACTCATCTTT. As protein: CACDTVTRTTDKLIF. The chain is built from TRDV2 and TRDJ1; no reliable D call. The CDR3 covers 15 residues. Per germline, CDR1 GEAIGNYY and CDR2 EKD.

Worth noting for this clone: A far larger clone is one base from this, pointing to a likely read error. The V gene is listed as TRDV1; no J gene was called. Germline CDR1 reads TSWWSYY; CDR2 reads QGS. The CDR3 is 10 residues long. The CDR3 nucleotides read TGTGCTCTTGGGGAATTTTTGCTTTTCTTT. Amino acids: CALGEFLLFF.

In regard to this clone: TCRdb assigns this DNA the protein of a much larger clone, which departs from its translation at residue 16; this likely reflects a read error, and the protein shown comes from translating the DNA. The chain is built from TRDV2 and TRDJ3, with 7 bases matching TRDD3. This CDR3 spans 22 amino acids. CDR1 is GEAIGNYY and CDR2 is EKD in the germline V gene. The CDR3: CACDTVGDISLWSSWNTRQMFF. CDR3 nucleotides: TGTGCCTGTGACACTGTAGGGGATATATCGCTATGGAGCTCCTGGAACACCCGACAGATGTTTTTC.

By share of the sample, this clone is medium-sized (0.01 to 0.1%). Given a far larger clone just one base away, this is likely a sequencing read error. The rearrangement uses TRDV2 and TRDJ1; 7 nucleotides line up with TRDD3. V gave up 3 bases and J gave up 0 bases; unmatched junction bases: 3. The length of the CDR3 is 14 residues. From germline, CDR1 is GEAIGNYY and CDR2 EKD. The CDR3 region is CACDRGMYTDKLIF. As DNA, the CDR3 is TGTGCCTGTGACCGGGGGATGTACACCGATAAACTCATCTTT.

This clone was seen a few times. The likely explanation is a read error, given a far larger clone one base away. The same CDR3 arises from other DNA sequences in this sample as well. The rearrangement joins TRDV2 to TRDJ1, with a tentative D call TRDD3 (6 bases). The CDR3 extends over 15 amino acids. Trimming took 3 bases from V and 1 from J, leaving 14 bases between them. The germline gives CDR1 GEAIGNYY, CDR2 EKD. Here the CDR3 DNA reads TGTGCCTGTGACGCCCTAGGGGATGGCACCGATAAACTCATCTTT. Translating it yields CACDALGDGTDKLIF.